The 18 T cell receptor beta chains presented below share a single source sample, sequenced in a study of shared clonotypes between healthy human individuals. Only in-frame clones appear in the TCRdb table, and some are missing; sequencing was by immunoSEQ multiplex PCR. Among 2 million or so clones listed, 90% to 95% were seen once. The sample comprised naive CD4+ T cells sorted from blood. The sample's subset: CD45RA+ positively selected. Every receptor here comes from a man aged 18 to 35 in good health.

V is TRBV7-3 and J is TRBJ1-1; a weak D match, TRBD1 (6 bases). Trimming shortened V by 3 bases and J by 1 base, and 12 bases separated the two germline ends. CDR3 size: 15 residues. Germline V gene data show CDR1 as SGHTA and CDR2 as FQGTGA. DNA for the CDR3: TGTGCCAGCAGCTTGGGGGGCTCCCAGAACACTGAAGCTTTCTTT. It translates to CASSLGGSQNTEAFF.

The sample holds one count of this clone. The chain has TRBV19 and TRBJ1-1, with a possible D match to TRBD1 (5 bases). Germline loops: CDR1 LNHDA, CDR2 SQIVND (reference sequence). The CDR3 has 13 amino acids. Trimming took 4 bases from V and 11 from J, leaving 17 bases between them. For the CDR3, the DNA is TGTGCCAGTAGTACGACTCGCCAGGGAGGGGCTTTCTTT. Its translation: CASSTTRQGGAFF.

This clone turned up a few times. CDR3 nucleotides: TGTGCCAGCAGCTTGGCGCCGAGAGATCAGCCCCAGCATTTT. This encodes CASSLAPRDQPQHF. The chain uses TRBV5-4 and TRBJ1-5; D is unclear. The CDR3 totals 14 residues. Trimming removed 0 bases at V and 5 bases at J, with 9 bases between. Germline-derived CDR1 and CDR2 are SGHNT and YYREEE (reference sequence).

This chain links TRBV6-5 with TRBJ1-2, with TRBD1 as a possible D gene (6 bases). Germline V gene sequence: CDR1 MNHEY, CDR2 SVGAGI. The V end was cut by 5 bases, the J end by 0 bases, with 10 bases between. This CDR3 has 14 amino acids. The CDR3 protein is CASSQDSPNYGYTF. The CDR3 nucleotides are TGTGCCAGCAGTCAGGACAGCCCTAACTATGGCTACACCTTC.

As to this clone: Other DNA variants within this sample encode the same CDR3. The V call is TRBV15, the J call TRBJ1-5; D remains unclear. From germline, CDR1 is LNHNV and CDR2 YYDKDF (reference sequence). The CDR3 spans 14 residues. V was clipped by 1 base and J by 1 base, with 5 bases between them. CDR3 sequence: CATSRGHSNQPQHF. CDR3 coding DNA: TGTGCCACCAGCAGAGGACACAGCAATCAGCCCCAGCATTTT.

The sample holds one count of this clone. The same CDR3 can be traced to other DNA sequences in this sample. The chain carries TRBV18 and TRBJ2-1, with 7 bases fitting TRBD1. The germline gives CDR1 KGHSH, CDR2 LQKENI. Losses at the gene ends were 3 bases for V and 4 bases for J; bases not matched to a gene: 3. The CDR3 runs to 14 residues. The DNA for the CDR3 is TGTGCCAGCTCACCCGGACAGGTTTACAATGAGCAGTTCTTC. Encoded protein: CASSPGQVYNEQFF. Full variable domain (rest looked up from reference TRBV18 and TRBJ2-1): NAGVMQNPRHLVRRRGQEARLRCSPMKGHSHVYWYRQLPEEGLKFMVYLQKENIIDESGMPKERFSAEFPKEGPSILRIQQVVRGDSAAYFCASSPGQVYNEQFFGPGTRLTVL.

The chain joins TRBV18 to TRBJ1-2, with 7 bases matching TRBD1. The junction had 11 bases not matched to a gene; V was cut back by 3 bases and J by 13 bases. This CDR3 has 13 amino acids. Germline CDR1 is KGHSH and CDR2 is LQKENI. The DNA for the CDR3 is TGTGCCAGCTCACCCGATTACTCAGGGGGTCCCACCTTC. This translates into CASSPDYSGGPTF.

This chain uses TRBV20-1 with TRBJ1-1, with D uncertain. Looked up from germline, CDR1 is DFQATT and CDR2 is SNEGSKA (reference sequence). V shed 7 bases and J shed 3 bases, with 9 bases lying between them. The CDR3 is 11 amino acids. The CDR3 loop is CSVRRDTEAFF. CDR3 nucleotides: TGCAGTGTCCGGAGGGACACTGAAGCTTTCTTT.

The CDR3 sequence: CASSLLASGITGANVLTF. Here the CDR3 DNA reads TGTGCCAGCAGCTTGCTCGCTAGCGGGATCACTGGGGCCAACGTCCTGACTTTC. The chain is built from TRBV5-4 and TRBJ2-6; 9 bases line up with TRBD2. V dropped 1 base and J dropped 2; count of bases not matched to a gene: 7. The CDR3 spans 18 residues. Germline V gene data show CDR1 as SGHNT and CDR2 as YYREEE (reference sequence).

The CDR3 sequence is CASSFKPNRGGDTGELFF. CDR3 bases: TGCGCCAGCAGCTTCAAACCCAACAGGGGAGGTGACACCGGGGAGCTGTTTTTT. The J gene is TRBJ2-2, the V gene TRBV5-1, with D maybe TRBD1 (7 bases). Germline loops: CDR1 SGHRS, CDR2 YFSETQ. The CDR3 is 18 residues long. V dropped 2 bases and J dropped 3 bases, with 20 bases sitting between them.

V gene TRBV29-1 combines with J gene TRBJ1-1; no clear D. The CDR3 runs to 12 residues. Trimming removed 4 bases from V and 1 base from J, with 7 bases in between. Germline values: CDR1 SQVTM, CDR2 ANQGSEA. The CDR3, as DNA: TGCAGCGTTGTTCAGGCGAACACTGAAGCTTTCTTT. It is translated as CSVVQANTEAFF.

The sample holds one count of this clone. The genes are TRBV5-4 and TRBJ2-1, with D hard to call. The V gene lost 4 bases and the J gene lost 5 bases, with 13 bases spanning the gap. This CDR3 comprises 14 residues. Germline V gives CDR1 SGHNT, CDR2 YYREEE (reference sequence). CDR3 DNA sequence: TGTGCCAGCAGCCCTACCCCCCTTAACAATGAGCAGTTCTTC. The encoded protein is CASSPTPLNNEQFF. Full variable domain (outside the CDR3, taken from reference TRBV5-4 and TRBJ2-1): ETGVTQSPTHLIKTRGQQVTLRCSSQSGHNTVSWYQQALGQGPQFIFQYYREEENGRGNFPPRFSGLQFPNYSSELNVNALELDDSALYLCASSPTPLNNEQFFGPGTRLTVL.

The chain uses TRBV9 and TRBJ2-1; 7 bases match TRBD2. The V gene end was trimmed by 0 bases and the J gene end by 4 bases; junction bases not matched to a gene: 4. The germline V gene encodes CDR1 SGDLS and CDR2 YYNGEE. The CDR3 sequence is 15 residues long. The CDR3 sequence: CASSVEVRGYNEQFF. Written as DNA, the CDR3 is TGTGCCAGCAGCGTAGAAGTGCGGGGGTACAATGAGCAGTTCTTC.

Here the CDR3 reads CASSDSGKSQETQYF. In DNA, the CDR3 is TGTGCCAGCAGTGATAGCGGGAAGAGCCAAGAGACCCAGTACTTC. The chain carries TRBV2 and TRBJ2-5; TRBD2 matches 8 bases. The germline V gene has CDR1 SNHLY and CDR2 FYNNEI. The CDR3 length is 15 residues. V dropped 3 bases and J dropped 1; count of bases not matched to a gene: 4.

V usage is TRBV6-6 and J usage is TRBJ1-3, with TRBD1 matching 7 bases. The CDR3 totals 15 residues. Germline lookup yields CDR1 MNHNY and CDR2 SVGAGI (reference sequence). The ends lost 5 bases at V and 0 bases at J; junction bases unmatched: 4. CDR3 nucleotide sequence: TGTGCCAGCAGTGAGACAGGGTCCTCTGGAAACACCATATATTTT. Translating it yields CASSETGSSGNTIYF.

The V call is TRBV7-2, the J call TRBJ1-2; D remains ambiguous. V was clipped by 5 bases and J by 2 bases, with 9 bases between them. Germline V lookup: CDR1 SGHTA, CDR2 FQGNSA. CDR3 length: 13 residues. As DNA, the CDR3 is TGTGCCAGCAGCCGTGGAGGGAACTATGGCTACACCTTC. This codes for CASSRGGNYGYTF. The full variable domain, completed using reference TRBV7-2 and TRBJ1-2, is GAGVSQSPSNKVTEKGKDVELRCDPISGHTALYWYRQSLGQGLEFLIYFQGNSAPDKSGLPSDRFSAERTGGSVSTLTIQRTQQEDSAVYLCASSRGGNYGYTFGSGTRLTVV.

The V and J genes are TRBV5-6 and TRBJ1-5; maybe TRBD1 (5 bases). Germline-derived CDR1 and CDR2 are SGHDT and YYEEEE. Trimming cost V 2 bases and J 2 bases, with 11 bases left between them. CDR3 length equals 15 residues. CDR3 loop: CASSLRDGRNQPQHF. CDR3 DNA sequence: TGTGCCAGCAGCTTACGGGACGGCCGCAATCAGCCCCAGCATTTT.

The CDR3 here is CASTQGQPNQPQHF. CDR3 bases: TGTGCCAGCACCCAGGGACAGCCCAATCAGCCCCAGCATTTT. The J gene is TRBJ1-5, the V gene TRBV2, with 7 bases matching TRBD1. Germline CDR1 is SNHLY and CDR2 is FYNNEI. This CDR3 comprises 14 residues. The junction had 6 bases not matched to a gene; V was cut back by 7 bases and J by 3 bases.